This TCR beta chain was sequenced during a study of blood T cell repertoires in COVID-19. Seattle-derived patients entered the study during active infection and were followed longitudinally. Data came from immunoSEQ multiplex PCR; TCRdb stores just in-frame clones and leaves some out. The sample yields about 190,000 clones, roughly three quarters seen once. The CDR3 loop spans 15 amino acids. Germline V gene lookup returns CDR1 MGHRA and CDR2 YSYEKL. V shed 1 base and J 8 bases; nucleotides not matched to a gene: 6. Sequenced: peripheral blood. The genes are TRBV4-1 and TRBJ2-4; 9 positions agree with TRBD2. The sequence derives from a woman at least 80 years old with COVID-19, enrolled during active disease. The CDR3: CASSQGSGGLYIQYF. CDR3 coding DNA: TGCGCCAGCAGCCAAGGCAGCGGGGGGTTATACATTCAGTACTTC.